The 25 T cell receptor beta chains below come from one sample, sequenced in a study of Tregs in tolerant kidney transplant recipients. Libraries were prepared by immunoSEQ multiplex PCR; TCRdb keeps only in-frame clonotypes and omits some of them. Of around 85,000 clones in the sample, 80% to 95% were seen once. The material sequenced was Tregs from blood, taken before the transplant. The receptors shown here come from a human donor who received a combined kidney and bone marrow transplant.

The CDR3 loop is CASSFQGAGYNEQFF. The CDR3 nucleotides are TGCGCCAGCAGCTTCCAGGGGGCAGGCTACAATGAGCAGTTCTTC. The chain recombines TRBV5-1 with TRBJ2-1, with 8 bases matching TRBD1. Germline values: CDR1 SGHRS, CDR2 YFSETQ. With 2 bases clipped from V and 3 bases from J, the junction kept 4 bases outside the gene matches. CDR3 size: 15 residues.

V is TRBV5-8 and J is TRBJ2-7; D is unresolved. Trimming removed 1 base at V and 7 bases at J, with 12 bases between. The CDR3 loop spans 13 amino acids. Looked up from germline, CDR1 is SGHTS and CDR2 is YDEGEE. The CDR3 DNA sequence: TGTGCCAGCAGCTTGCTCGTGGTGCAGGAGCAGTACTTC. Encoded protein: CASSLLVVQEQYF.

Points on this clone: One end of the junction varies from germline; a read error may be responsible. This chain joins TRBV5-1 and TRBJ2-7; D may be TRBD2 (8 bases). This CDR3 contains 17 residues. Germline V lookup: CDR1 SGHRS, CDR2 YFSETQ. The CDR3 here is CARSLGGGGGRPYEQYF. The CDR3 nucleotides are TGCGCCCGCAGCTTGGGCGGAGGGGGCGGGAGGCCCTACGAGCAGTACTTC.

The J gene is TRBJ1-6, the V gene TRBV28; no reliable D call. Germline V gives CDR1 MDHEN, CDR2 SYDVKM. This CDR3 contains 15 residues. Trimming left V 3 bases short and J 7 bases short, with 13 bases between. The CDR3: CASSFRPWGNSPLHF. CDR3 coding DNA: TGTGCCAGCAGTTTCAGGCCCTGGGGAAATTCACCCCTCCACTTT. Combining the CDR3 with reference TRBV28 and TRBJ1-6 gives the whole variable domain DVKVTQSSRYLVKRTGEKVFLECVQDMDHENMFWYRQDPGLGLRLIYFSYDVKMKEKGDIPEGYSVSREKKERFSLILESASTNQTSMYLCASSFRPWGNSPLHFGNGTRLTVT.

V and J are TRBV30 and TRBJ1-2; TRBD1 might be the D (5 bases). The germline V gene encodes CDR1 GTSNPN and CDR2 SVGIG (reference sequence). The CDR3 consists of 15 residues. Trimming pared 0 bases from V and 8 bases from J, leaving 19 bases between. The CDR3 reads CAWSVRQGGRKGYTF. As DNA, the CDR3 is TGTGCCTGGAGTGTAAGGCAGGGTGGTAGGAAGGGCTACACCTTC.

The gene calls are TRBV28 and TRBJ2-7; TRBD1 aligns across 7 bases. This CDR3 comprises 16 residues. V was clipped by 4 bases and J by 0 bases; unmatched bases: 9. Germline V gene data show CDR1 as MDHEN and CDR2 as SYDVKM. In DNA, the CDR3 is TGTGCCAGCAGTTCCCCCGGGACAGCGCGCTCCTACGAGCAGTACTTC. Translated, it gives CASSSPGTARSYEQYF.

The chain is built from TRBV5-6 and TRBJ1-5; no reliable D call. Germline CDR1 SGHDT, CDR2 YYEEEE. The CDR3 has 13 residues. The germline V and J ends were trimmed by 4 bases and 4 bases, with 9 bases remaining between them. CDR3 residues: CASSHGRNQPQHF. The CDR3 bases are TGTGCCAGCAGCCACGGACGAAATCAGCCCCAGCATTTT. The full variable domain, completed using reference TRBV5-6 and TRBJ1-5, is DAGVTQSPTHLIKTRGQQVTLRCSPKSGHDTVSWYQQALGQGPQFIFQYYEEEERQRGNFPDRFSGHQFPNYSSELNVNALLLGDSALYLCASSHGRNQPQHFGDGTRLSIL.

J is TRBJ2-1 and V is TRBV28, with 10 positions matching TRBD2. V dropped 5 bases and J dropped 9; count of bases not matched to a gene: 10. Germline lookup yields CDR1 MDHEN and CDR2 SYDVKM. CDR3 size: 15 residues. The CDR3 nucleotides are TGTGCCAGCAGTATACCAGCGGGAGGGCCGGGTGAGCAGTTCTTC. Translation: CASSIPAGGPGEQFF.

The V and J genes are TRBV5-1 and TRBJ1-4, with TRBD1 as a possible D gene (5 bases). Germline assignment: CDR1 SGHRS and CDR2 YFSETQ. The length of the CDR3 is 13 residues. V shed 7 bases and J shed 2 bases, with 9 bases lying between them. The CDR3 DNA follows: TGCGCCAGCGCCCGGGACACTAATGAAAAACTGTTTTTT. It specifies CASARDTNEKLFF.

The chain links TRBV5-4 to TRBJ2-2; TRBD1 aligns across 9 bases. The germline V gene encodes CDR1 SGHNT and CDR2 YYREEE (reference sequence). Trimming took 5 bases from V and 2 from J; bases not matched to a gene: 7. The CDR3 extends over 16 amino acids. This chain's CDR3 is CASRLTGGANTGELFF. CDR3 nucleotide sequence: TGTGCCAGCAGACTTACAGGGGGCGCCAACACCGGGGAGCTGTTTTTT.

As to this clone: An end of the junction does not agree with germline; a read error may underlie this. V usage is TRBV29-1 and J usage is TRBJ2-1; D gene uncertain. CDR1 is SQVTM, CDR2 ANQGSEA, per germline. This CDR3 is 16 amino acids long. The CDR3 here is CGVVPLRLVGSSEQFF. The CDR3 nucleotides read TGCGGCGTTGTCCCGTTACGGTTGGTGGGATCGAGTGAGCAGTTCTTC.

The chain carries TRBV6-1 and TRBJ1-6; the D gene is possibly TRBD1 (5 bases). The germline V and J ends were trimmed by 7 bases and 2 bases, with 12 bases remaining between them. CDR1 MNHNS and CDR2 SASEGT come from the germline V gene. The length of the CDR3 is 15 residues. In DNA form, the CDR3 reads TGTGCCAGCAAGGAGGGACCGGCCTATAATTCACCCCTCCACTTT. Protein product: CASKEGPAYNSPLHF.

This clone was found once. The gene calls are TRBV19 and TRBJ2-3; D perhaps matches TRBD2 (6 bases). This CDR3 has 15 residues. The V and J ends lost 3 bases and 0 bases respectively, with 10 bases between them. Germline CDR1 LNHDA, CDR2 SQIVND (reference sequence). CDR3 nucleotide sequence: TGTGCCAGTAGTATGGCTAGCGCAAGCACAGATACGCAGTATTTT. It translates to CASSMASASTDTQYF.

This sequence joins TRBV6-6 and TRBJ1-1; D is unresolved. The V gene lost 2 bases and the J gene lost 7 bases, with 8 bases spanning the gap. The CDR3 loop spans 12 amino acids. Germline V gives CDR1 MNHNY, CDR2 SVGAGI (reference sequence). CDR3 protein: CASSYVGDEAFF. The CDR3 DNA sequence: TGTGCCAGCAGTTACGTGGGAGATGAAGCTTTCTTT.

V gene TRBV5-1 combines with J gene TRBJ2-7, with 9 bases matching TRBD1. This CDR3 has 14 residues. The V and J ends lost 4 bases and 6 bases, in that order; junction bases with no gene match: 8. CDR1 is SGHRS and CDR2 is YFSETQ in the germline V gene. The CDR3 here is CASSLGQGGSEQYF. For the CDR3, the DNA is TGCGCCAGCAGCCTGGGACAGGGAGGCAGCGAGCAGTACTTC. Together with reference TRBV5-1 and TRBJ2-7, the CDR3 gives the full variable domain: KAGVTQTPRYLIKTRGQQVTLSCSPISGHRSVSWYQQTPGQGLQFLFEYFSETQRNKGNFPGRFSGRQFSNSRSEMNVSTLELGDSALYLCASSLGQGGSEQYFGPGTRLTVT.

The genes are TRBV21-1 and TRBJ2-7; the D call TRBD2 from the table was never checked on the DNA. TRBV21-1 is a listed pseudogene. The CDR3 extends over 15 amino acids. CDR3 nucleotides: TGTGCCAGCAGCAAACCGGGACTTCCCGACTACGAGCAGTACTTC. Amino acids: CASSKPGLPDYEQYF.

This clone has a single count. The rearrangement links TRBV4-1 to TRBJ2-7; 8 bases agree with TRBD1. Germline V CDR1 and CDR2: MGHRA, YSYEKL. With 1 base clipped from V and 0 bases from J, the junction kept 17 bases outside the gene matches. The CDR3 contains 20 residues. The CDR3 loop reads CASSQAPGTGPGRASYEQYF. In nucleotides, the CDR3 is TGCGCCAGCAGCCAAGCCCCCGGGACAGGCCCTGGTAGGGCCTCCTACGAGCAGTACTTC.

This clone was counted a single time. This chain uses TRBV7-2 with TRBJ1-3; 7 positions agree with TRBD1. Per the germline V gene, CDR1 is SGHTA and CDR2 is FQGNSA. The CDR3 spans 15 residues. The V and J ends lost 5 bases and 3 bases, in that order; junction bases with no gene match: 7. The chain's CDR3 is CASSPDRAVGNTIYF. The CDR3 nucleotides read TGTGCCAGCAGCCCCGACAGGGCCGTTGGAAACACCATATATTTT.

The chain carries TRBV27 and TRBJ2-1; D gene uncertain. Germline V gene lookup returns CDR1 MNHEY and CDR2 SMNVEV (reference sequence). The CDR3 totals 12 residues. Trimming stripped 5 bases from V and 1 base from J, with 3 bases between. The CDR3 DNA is TGTGCCAGCAGTAAATCCTACAATGAGCAGTTCTTC. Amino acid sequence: CASSKSYNEQFF.

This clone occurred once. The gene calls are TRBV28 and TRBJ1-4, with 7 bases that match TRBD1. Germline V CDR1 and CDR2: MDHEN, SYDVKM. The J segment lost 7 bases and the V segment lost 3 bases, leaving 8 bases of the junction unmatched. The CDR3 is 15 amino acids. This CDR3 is CASSLIDRVGEKLFF. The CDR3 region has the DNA TGTGCCAGCAGTTTGATCGACAGGGTGGGTGAAAAACTGTTTTTT.

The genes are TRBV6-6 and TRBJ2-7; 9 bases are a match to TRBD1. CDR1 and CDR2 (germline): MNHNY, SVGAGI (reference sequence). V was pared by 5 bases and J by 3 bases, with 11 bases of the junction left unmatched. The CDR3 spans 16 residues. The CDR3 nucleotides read TGTGCCAGCAGTCCCGGAGGACAGGGGAGTTTCTACGAGCAGTACTTC. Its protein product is CASSPGGQGSFYEQYF.

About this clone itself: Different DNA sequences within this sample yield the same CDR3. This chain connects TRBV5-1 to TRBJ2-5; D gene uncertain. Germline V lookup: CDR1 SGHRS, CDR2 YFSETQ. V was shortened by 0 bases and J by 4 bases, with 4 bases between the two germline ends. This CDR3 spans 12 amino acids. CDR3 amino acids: CASSLAGETQYF. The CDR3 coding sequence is TGCGCCAGCAGCTTGGCCGGAGAGACCCAGTACTTC.

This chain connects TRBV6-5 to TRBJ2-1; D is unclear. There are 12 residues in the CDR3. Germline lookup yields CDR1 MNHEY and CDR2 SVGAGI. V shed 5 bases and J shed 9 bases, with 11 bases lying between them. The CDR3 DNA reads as TGTGCCAGCAGTCCCATTGGCCTTGAGCAGTTCTTC. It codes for CASSPIGLEQFF.

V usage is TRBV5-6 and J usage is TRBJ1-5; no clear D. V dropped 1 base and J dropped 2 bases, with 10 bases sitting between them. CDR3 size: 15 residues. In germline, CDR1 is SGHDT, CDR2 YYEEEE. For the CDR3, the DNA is TGTGCCAGCAGCTTGTTTTCTACAGGCAATCAGCCCCAGCATTTT. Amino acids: CASSLFSTGNQPQHF.

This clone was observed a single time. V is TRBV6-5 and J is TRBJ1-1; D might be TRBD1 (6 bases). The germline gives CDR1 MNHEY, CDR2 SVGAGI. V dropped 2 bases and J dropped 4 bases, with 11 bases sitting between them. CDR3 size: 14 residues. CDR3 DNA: TGTGCCAGCAGTTACGGTGGGGGCGGCACTGAAGCTTTCTTT. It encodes CASSYGGGGTEAFF.